These 32 T cell receptor beta chains came from one sample sequenced in a study of tumor and adjacent non-tumor tissue in lung cancer listed by TCRdb under 2018. Bulk unsorted tissue served as the source for RNA extraction, and RNA quality was assessed using a NanoDrop ND-1000 and an Agilent 2100. Distant non-tumor tissue taken more than 3 cm from the tumor edge was used as the normal lung sample. The library was produced with multiplex PCR. Reads for this sample came from an Illumina HiSeq 2500. Following protocols modified from ARM-PCR, the researchers constructed TCRbeta libraries through three rounds of nested PCR with primers (Table S4). The raw public reads went through TCRdb reprocessing: fastp at Q25, MiXCR clone calling, in-frame beta chains kept. A single entry per CDR3 protein holds the most common genes and DNA from its merged rows. For this sample there are fewer than 75,000 distinct CDR3 sequences; around 76% appear just once. The ten largest clones represent more than 35% of the sample.

Sequencing was performed on distant non-tumor lung tissue. Source of these receptors: a man aged 55 to 70 with non-small cell lung cancer.

The chain recombines TRBV11-2 with TRBJ2-3; D is unresolved. From germline, CDR1 is SGHAT and CDR2 FQNNGV. V lost 0 bases, J lost 8 bases, and 9 bases lay in between. CDR3 length: 13 residues. This CDR3 is CASSLDRAVTQYF. DNA for the CDR3: TGTGCCAGCAGCTTAGATCGGGCAGTTACGCAGTATTTT.

Comments on this clonotype: One end of the junction does not line up with germline, which may come from a read error. The chain carries TRBV6-2 or TRBV6-3 and TRBJ2-1; 10 bases are a match to TRBD2. The CDR3 is 15 residues long. Germline V gene data show CDR1 as MNHEY and CDR2 as SVGEGT. The CDR3 nucleotides read TGTACCAGCAGCTTTTCTAGCGGGAGTAGGGATGAGCAGTTCTTC. Translation: CTSSFSSGSRDEQFF.

This chain connects TRBV15 to TRBJ2-1; 8 nucleotides agree with TRBD2. CDR1 LNHNV and CDR2 YYDKDF come from the germline V gene (reference sequence). CDR3 size: 17 residues. V shed 5 bases, J shed 5 bases, and the junction held 14 bases outside the gene matches. This chain's CDR3 is CATSGYLPGLEDNEQFF. In nucleotides, the CDR3 is TGTGCCACCAGCGGCTACCTGCCGGGACTAGAGGACAATGAGCAGTTCTTC.

This clonotype has only a few counts. Relative to the germline gene, one junction end is altered; a read error may explain this. This chain links TRBV6-1 with TRBJ2-7; a possible D gene is TRBD1 (6 bases). Germline values: CDR1 MNHNS, CDR2 SASEGT. The CDR3 is 14 residues long. The CDR3 DNA reads TGTGCCAGCAGTGAGGCAGGGGCCCCCTACGTGCAGTACTTC. It codes for CASSEAGAPYVQYF.

Comments on this clonotype: At one end the junction does not follow the germline gene, possibly because of a read error. DNA for the CDR3: TGCAGCGCTCAGGGATGCAGGGGTGTGTACGAGCTGTACTTC. As protein: CSAQGCRGVYELYF. This chain uses TRBV29-1 with TRBJ2-7, with D possibly being TRBD1 (6 bases). The CDR3 totals 14 residues. Germline lookup yields CDR1 SQVTM and CDR2 ANQGSEA.

This clonotype was counted at least ten times. V is TRBV28 and J is TRBJ2-1; D call uncertain. This CDR3 is 14 amino acids long. V was cut by 2 bases and J by 5 bases, with 10 bases left in between. The germline gives CDR1 MDHEN, CDR2 SYDVKM. CDR3 in amino acids: CASSLSAGNNEQFF. CDR3 in DNA: TGTGCCAGCAGTTTAAGTGCAGGTAACAATGAGCAGTTCTTC.

The rearrangement links TRBV5-4 to TRBJ1-1; 8 bases line up with TRBD1. The length of the CDR3 is 14 residues. Germline V gene data show CDR1 as SGHNT and CDR2 as YYREEE (reference sequence). Written as DNA, the CDR3 is TGTGTCGGCAGCTTGATTGGGACAGGTCAAGGCGCTTTCTTT. Protein: CVGSLIGTGQGAFF.

Comments on this clonotype: Lacking the conserved final phenylalanine or tryptophan, this CDR3 likely reflects a read error. The DNA is omitted, as the CDR3 cannot be located on it reliably, and the CDR3 follows TCRdb's listing. CDR3 protein: CASSLRLGNGSPLHY. This chain joins TRBV5-6 and TRBJ1-6. The CDR3 is 15 amino acids in total, end residues counted. CDR1 and CDR2 from the germline V gene are SGHDT and YYEEEE.

Notes on this clonotype: The junction shows a germline mismatch at one end, possibly a read error. This rearrangement joins TRBV5-1 to TRBJ2-7, with D maybe TRBD1 (5 bases). The germline CDR1 and CDR2 sequences are SGHRS and YFSETQ. The CDR3 has 12 residues. Here the CDR3 DNA reads TGCACCAGCAGTTTGGCGGACAACGAGCAGTACTTC. It specifies CTSSLADNEQYF.

The chain uses TRBV4-1 and TRBJ2-7; D ambiguous. There are 15 residues in the CDR3. V was cut by 5 bases and J by 4 bases, with 18 bases left in between. From germline, CDR1 is MGHRA and CDR2 YSYEKL. The CDR3 region is CASSYLAGTSYEQYF. The CDR3, as DNA: TGCGCCAGCAGCTACCTGGCAGGAACCTCATACGAGCAGTACTTC.

Of note for this clonotype: A much larger clone differs by one base, so this may be a read error. The J gene is TRBJ2-1, the V gene TRBV21-1; TRBD1, as called in the table, went unchecked against the DNA. TRBV21-1 is a pseudogene locus. The CDR3 has 19 amino acids. The chain's CDR3 is CASSKKDPGRRSSYNEQFF. The CDR3 DNA reads as TGTGCCAGCAGCAAAAAGGACCCAGGGAGGCGTAGCTCCTACAATGAGCAGTTCTTC.

This clonotype has a single count. A read error is likely, as this CDR3 ends without the conserved phenylalanine or tryptophan. The V gene is TRBV10-3, the J gene TRBJ2-6, with TRBD2 identical over 16 bases. The CDR3 loop spans 20 amino acids. The germline V gene has CDR1 ENHRY and CDR2 SYGVKD. The CDR3 sequence is CAFSEHGTSGRDSGDSVLTV. In DNA form, the CDR3 reads TGTGCCTTCAGTGAACATGGGACTAGCGGGAGGGACTCTGGGGACAGCGTCCTGACTGTC.

The gene calls are TRBV13 and TRBJ2-3, with 7 bases matching TRBD1. The germline gives CDR1 PRHDT, CDR2 FYEKMQ (reference sequence). Trimming at V came to 5 bases and at J to 4 bases, leaving 9 bases not matched to a gene. This CDR3 region has 15 residues. The CDR3 DNA follows: TGTGCCAGCAGCAAGCCAGGGGGTGGGTCAGATACGCAGTATTTT. It encodes CASSKPGGGSDTQYF.

Note on this clonotype: A much bigger clone sits one base away, suggesting this may be a read error. The V call is TRBV29-1, the J call TRBJ2-1; D uncertain. Germline CDR1 reads SQVTM; CDR2 reads ANQGSEA. V lost 4 bases to trimming and J lost 2 bases, with 15 bases between them. The CDR3 covers 15 residues. CDR3 residues: CSVGVKARTYNEQFF. The CDR3 bases are TGCAGCGTTGGAGTGAAGGCCCGCACCTACAATGAGCAGTTCTTC.

This clonotype appeared a few times. V is TRBV12-3 or TRBV12-4 and J is TRBJ2-1; maybe TRBD2 (6 bases). The V end was cut by 3 bases, the J end by 5 bases, with 11 bases between. The CDR3 covers 14 residues. DNA of the CDR3: TGTGCCAGCAGTTTCCCTCAGCGGGACAATGAGCAGTTCTTC. Translated: CASSFPQRDNEQFF.

This clonotype occurred a few times. This may be a read error: a much more frequent sequence differs by one nucleotide. The DNA for the CDR3 is TGTGTCAGCAGCTTCGGACAAAATCAGCCCCAGCATTTT. Amino acid sequence: CVSSFGQNQPQHF. J is TRBJ1-5 and V is TRBV12-3 or TRBV12-4; tentatively, D is TRBD1 (5 bases). The CDR3 runs to 13 residues.

This clonotype has a handful of counts. V usage is TRBV20-1 and J usage is TRBJ2-1, with D unresolved. The CDR3 consists of 15 residues. The V gene lost 5 bases and the J gene lost 0 bases, with 14 bases spanning the gap. Germline assignment: CDR1 DFQATT and CDR2 SNEGSKA (reference sequence). Here the CDR3 reads CSAEETVSSYNEQFF. The CDR3 DNA is TGCAGTGCTGAGGAGACCGTAAGCTCCTACAATGAGCAGTTCTTC.

V is TRBV4-1 and J is TRBJ1-2; D unresolved. The CDR3 runs to 17 residues. Germline values: CDR1 MGHRA, CDR2 YSYEKL. V lost 7 bases to trimming and J lost 2 bases, with 23 bases between them. The DNA of the CDR3 is TGCGCCAGCACATCCTCATCCGAGGGAGGGATGAACTATGGCTACACCTTC. Protein: CASTSSSEGGMNYGYTF.

A remark on this clonotype: This may be a read error: a much more frequent sequence differs by one nucleotide. The V gene is TRBV5-1, the J gene TRBJ2-1, with a tentative D call TRBD2 (6 bases). Per germline, CDR1 SGHRS and CDR2 YFSETQ. V dropped 0 bases and J dropped 7 bases, with 14 bases sitting between them. This CDR3 spans 15 amino acids. DNA of the CDR3: TGCGCCAGCAGCTTGGGCGAGACTAGGACAAATGAGCAGTTCTTC. Its protein is CASSLGETRTNEQFF. The entire variable domain, with the rest obtained from reference TRBV5-1 and TRBJ2-1, is as follows: KAGVTQTPRYLIKTRGQQVTLSCSPISGHRSVSWYQQTPGQGLQFLFEYFSETQRNKGNFPGRFSGRQFSNSRSEMNVSTLELGDSALYLCASSLGETRTNEQFFGPGTRLTVL.

This clonotype was seen at least ten times. The chain combines TRBV28 with TRBJ2-1; TRBD2 agrees at 12 bases. Germline V CDR1 and CDR2: MDHEN, SYDVKM. Unmatched junction bases numbered 7, after V lost 3 bases and J lost 7 bases. CDR3 length: 16 amino acids. In DNA form, the CDR3 reads TGTGCCAGCAGTTTTCTAGCGGGAGGGCCGATAAATGAGCAGTTCTTC. This encodes CASSFLAGGPINEQFF.

This clonotype has just a few counts. Possible read error: a much larger clone is one base away. The chain is built from TRBV7-9 and TRBJ2-7; D is ambiguous. The CDR3 loop spans 14 amino acids. Germline lookup yields CDR1 SEHNR and CDR2 FQNEAQ (reference sequence). CDR3 in DNA: TGTGTCAGCAGCTTTTCCTTGCCTGGCGGCGAGCAGTACTTC. Protein sequence: CVSSFSLPGGEQYF.

Concerning this clonotype: One junction end does not reproduce the germline sequence, and a read error may be involved. The chain has TRBV4-1 and TRBJ1-1; perhaps TRBD1 as D (5 bases). Germline CDR1 reads MGHRA; CDR2 reads YSYEKL. The CDR3 runs 13 residues. CDR3: CVSSQDPREVAFF. CDR3 in DNA: TGCGTCAGCAGCCAAGATCCCAGGGAAGTGGCTTTCTTT.

The chain joins TRBV11-1 to TRBJ2-5; D unresolved. Trimming cost V 5 bases and J 14 bases, with 24 bases left between them. The CDR3 spans 14 residues. CDR1 is SGHAT, CDR2 FQDESV, per germline (reference sequence). The CDR3 here is CASSKDMYQETPYF. The CDR3 nucleotides read TGTGCCAGCAGCAAAGACATGTATCAAGAGACCCCATACTTC.

Details on this clonotype: The junction departs from the called germline gene at one end, perhaps through a read error. The chain combines TRBV29-1 with TRBJ2-1; TRBD2 aligns across 8 bases. The germline V gene has CDR1 SQVTM and CDR2 ANQGSEA. CDR3 length: 16 amino acids. This CDR3 is CSVRSLAGLTYNEQSF. The CDR3 bases are TGCAGCGTTCGCAGCCTAGCGGGTCTCACCTACAATGAACAGTCCTTC.

This clonotype was seen just once. The chain carries TRBV7-9 and TRBJ2-7; no definite D call. Trimming shortened V by 3 bases and J by 5 bases, and 14 bases separated the two germline ends. The CDR3 runs to 14 residues. The germline V gene encodes CDR1 SEHNR and CDR2 FQNEAQ (reference sequence). CDR3 in DNA: TGTGCCAGCAGCTTCTCACATGATATGAACGAGCAGTACTTC. Amino acids: CASSFSHDMNEQYF.

Worth noting for this clonotype: A read error is possible here, since a much larger clone lies one base away. The rearrangement uses TRBV5-6 and TRBJ2-1; TRBD1 is a possible D gene (5 bases). Per germline, CDR1 SGHDT and CDR2 YYEEEE. This CDR3 is 15 amino acids long. The CDR3 bases are TGTGCCAGCAGCAGCCCCTGGGGCTCCTACGATGAGCAGTTCTTC. Encoded protein: CASSSPWGSYDEQFF.

As regards this clonotype: One end of the junction fails to match germline, which may point to a read error. The chain carries TRBV6-6 and TRBJ1-3; TRBD1 matches 8 bases. Germline V CDR1 and CDR2: MNHNY, SVGAGI (reference sequence). This CDR3 has 17 amino acids. The DNA for the CDR3 is TGTGTCAGCAGTCACTCGACAGGGGAGAACCGAAGAAACACCATATATTTT. It specifies CVSSHSTGENRRNTIYF.

As regards this clonotype: Here the CDR3 omits its conserved ending phenylalanine or tryptophan, so a read error is the likely source. This rearrangement joins TRBV5-4 to TRBJ2-6, with unresolved D. This CDR3 comprises 15 residues. Germline CDR1 is SGHNT and CDR2 is YYREEE (reference sequence). The CDR3 loop reads CVSSLPSSGANVLTS. The CDR3 DNA reads as TGTGTCAGCAGCTTGCCCAGCTCTGGGGCCAACGTCCTGACTTCC.

As concerns this clonotype: Its ends do not fully match the called genes, so a read error is possible. The J gene is TRBJ2-7, the V gene TRBV6-2 or TRBV6-3, with 8 bases aligning to TRBD2. Germline V gives CDR1 MNHEY, CDR2 SVGEGT. The CDR3 totals 12 residues. The CDR3 here is CVSSYGGDEHYF. The CDR3 bases are TGTGTCAGCAGCTACGGGGGGGACGAGCACTACTTC.

In this sample, this clonotype turned up once. Germline and junction disagree at one end, which may indicate a read error. This chain uses TRBV6-1 with TRBJ2-7; D not resolved. The CDR3 extends over 12 amino acids. Germline V gene lookup returns CDR1 MNHNS and CDR2 SASEGT. Written as DNA, the CDR3 is TGTGCCAGTAACGGCGACTCCTACGAGCAGCATTTC. Translated: CASNGDSYEQHF.

In regard to this clonotype: Just one base apart from a much larger clone, this may be a read error. The CDR3 DNA reads TGCAGTGCTAGAGCGCTGGTCGGTGAAAAACTGTTTTTT. This gives the protein CSARALVGEKLFF. J is TRBJ1-4 and V is TRBV20-1; D is unresolved. Germline V gives CDR1 DFQATT, CDR2 SNEGSKA (reference sequence). The CDR3 runs 13 residues. The ends were cut back, 1 base at V and 7 bases at J, with 10 bases in the middle.

This clonotype was observed many times. The chain recombines TRBV6-6 with TRBJ2-7; D uncertain. CDR3 length: 14 amino acids. Trimming left V 4 bases short and J 4 bases short, with 14 bases between. Per germline, CDR1 MNHNY and CDR2 SVGAGI (reference sequence). CDR3 residues: CASSSSPKGYEQYF. DNA of the CDR3: TGTGCCAGCAGTTCCAGTCCGAAAGGTTACGAGCAGTACTTC.